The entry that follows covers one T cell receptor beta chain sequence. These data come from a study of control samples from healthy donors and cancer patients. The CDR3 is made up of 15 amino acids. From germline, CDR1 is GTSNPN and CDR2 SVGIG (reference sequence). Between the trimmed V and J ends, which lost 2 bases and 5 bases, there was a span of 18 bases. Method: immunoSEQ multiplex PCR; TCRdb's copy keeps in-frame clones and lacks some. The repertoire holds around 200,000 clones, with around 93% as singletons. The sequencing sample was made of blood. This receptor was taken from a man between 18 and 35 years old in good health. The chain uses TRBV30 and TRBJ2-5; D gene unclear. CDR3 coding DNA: TGTGCCTGGAGTCCTCTGACAAGTTCGCGGGAGACCCAGTACTTC. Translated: CAWSPLTSSRETQYF.